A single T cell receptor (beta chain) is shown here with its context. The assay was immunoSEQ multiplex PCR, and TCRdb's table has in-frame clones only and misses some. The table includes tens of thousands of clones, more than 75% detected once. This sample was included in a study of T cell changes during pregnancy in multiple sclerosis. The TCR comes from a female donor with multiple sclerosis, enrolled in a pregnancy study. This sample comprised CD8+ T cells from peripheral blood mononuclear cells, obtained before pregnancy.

The CDR3 nucleotides read TGTGCCAGCAGCTTAGGCGCCGGGGAGCTGTTTTTT. It encodes CASSLGAGELFF. The chain joins TRBV7-2 to TRBJ2-2, with D uncertain. Trimming took off 1 base at V and 6 bases at J, with 3 bases between the two ends. The CDR3 loop spans 12 amino acids. CDR1 is SGHTA, CDR2 FQGNSA, per germline. Looking up the rest from reference TRBV7-2 and TRBJ2-2 gives the full variable domain: GAGVSQSPSNKVTEKGKDVELRCDPISGHTALYWYRQSLGQGLEFLIYFQGNSAPDKSGLPSDRFSAERTGGSVSTLTIQRTQQEDSAVYLCASSLGAGELFFGEGSRLTVL.